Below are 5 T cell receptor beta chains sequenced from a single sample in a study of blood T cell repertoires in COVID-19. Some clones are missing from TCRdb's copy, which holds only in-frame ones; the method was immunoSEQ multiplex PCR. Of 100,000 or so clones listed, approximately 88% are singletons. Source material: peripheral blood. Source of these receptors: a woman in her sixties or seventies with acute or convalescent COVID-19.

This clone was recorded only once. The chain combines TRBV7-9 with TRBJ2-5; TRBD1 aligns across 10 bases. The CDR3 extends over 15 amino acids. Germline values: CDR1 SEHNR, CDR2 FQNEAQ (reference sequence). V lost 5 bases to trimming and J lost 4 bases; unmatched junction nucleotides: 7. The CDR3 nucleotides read TGTGCCAGCAGCCCGCGACAGGGGGCAGGAGAGACCCAGTACTTC. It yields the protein CASSPRQGAGETQYF.

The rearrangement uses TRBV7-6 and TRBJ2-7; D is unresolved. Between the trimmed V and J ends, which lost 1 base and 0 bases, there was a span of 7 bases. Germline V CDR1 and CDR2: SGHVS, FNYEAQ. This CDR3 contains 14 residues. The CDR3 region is CASSLEFNSYEQYF. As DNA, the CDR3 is TGTGCCAGCAGCTTAGAATTTAACTCCTACGAGCAGTACTTC.

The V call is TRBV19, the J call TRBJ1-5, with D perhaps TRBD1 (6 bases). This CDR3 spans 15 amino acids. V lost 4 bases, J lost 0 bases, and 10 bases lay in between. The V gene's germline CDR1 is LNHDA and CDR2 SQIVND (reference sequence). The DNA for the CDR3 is TGTGCCAGTAGTACCTGGACAGCTAGCAATCAGCCCCAGCATTTT. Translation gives CASSTWTASNQPQHF.

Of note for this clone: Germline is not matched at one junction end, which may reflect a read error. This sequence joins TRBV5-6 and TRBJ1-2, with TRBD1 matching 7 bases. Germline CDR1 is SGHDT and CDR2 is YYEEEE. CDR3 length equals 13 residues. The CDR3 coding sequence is TGTGCCAGCAGCTTGGTTCGGGGTTGGGACAGCGACTTC. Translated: CASSLVRGWDSDF.

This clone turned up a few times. The CDR3 loop is CASRPQTDSYEQYF. CDR3 bases: TGCGCCAGCCGTCCCCAGACAGACTCCTACGAGCAGTACTTC. The chain carries TRBV5-1 and TRBJ2-7; D might be TRBD1 (5 bases). CDR1 and CDR2 from the germline V gene are SGHRS and YFSETQ. This CDR3 spans 14 amino acids. Trimming left V 7 bases short and J 0 bases short, with 14 bases between.